These 20 T cell receptor beta chains originate from one sample sequenced in a study of tumor-infiltrating lymphocytes in primary liver carcinoma. The authors took blood RNA from unsorted whole blood and also extracted germline DNA. With a constant-region primer, TCR beta cDNA was made from 450 to 500 ng of total RNA. Investigators got TCR beta libraries out of three nested multiplex PCR rounds, done with slightly modified ARM-PCR. For roughly 11 cycles apiece, the opening two PCR rounds ran with TRBV1-TRBV30 forward primers and a C-beta reverse primer. TCRdb re-derived calls from the multiplex PCR reads in MiXCR, one entry per CDR3 protein. The table shows almost 200,000 distinct CDR3 sequences, with approximately 64% occurring only once. The specimen was peripheral blood. These receptors originate from a woman in her sixties with primary liver carcinoma and hepatitis B virus infection.

Turning to this clonotype: The junction departs from the called germline gene at one end, perhaps through a read error. The CDR3 bases are TGTGCAAGCAGCTCACTAGCGGGAGGGCCGAGTGAGCAGATCTTC. Translation: CASSSLAGGPSEQIF. The chain joins TRBV11-1 to TRBJ2-1, with 13 bases fitting TRBD2. Germline loops: CDR1 SGHAT, CDR2 FQDESV (reference sequence). There are 15 residues in the CDR3.

J is TRBJ2-2 and V is TRBV28; D not resolved. The CDR3 contains 15 residues. The germline V gene encodes CDR1 MDHEN and CDR2 SYDVKM. Trimming took 5 bases from V and 4 from J, leaving 14 bases between them. The CDR3 loop is CASSPTLHSTGELFF. DNA of the CDR3: TGTGCCAGCAGTCCGACACTACACAGCACCGGGGAGCTGTTTTTT.

Details on this clonotype: An end of the junction does not agree with germline; a read error may underlie this. The chain is built from TRBV11-2 and TRBJ2-4; D might be TRBD2 (5 bases). The CDR3 contains 17 residues. Germline CDR1 is SGHAT and CDR2 is FQNNGV. The CDR3, as DNA: TGTGCGAGCAGCCAGGCCGACCCCGGGATTCCCAAAAACATTAAGTACTTC. Residues: CASSQADPGIPKNIKYF.

In its sample, this clonotype was seen a few times. A read error is possible here, since a much larger clone lies one base away. This chain joins TRBV6-1 and TRBJ2-7, with 8 nucleotides matching TRBD1. Looked up from germline, CDR1 is MNHNS and CDR2 is SASEGT. This CDR3 contains 15 residues. The CDR3 spells CTSSDLRQGSYEQYF. The CDR3 coding sequence is TGTACCAGCAGTGACCTGAGACAGGGGTCCTACGAGCAGTACTTC.

The rearrangement joins TRBV2 to TRBJ2-7; D is possibly TRBD1 (6 bases). The CDR3 contains 12 residues. With 7 bases removed from V and 2 bases from J, the gap between germline ends came to 9 bases. Germline loops: CDR1 SNHLY, CDR2 FYNNEI. DNA for the CDR3: TGTGCCAGCAACAGGGAAACCTACGAGCAGTACTTC. Translation: CASNRETYEQYF. The whole variable domain, remainder taken from reference TRBV2 and TRBJ2-7, is EPEVTQTPSHQVTQMGQEVILRCVPISNHLYFYWYRQILGQKVEFLVSFYNNEISEKSEIFDDQFSVERPDGSNFTLKIRSTKLEDSAMYFCASNRETYEQYFGPGTRLTVT.

In its sample, this clonotype was seen many times. The rearrangement uses TRBV11-2 and TRBJ2-7; no firm D call. CDR1 is SGHAT, CDR2 FQNNGV, per germline. V was clipped by 3 bases and J by 3 bases, with 12 bases between them. The CDR3 runs 14 residues. CDR3 DNA sequence: TGTGCCAGCAGCTTGCTACCGGGCCGCTACGAGCAGTACTTC. Encoded protein: CASSLLPGRYEQYF. The full variable domain, its missing parts supplied by reference TRBV11-2 and TRBJ2-7, is EAGVAQSPRYKIIEKRQSVAFWCNPISGHATLYWYQQILGQGPKLLIQFQNNGVVDDSQLPKDRFSAERLKGVDSTLKIQPAKLEDSAVYLCASSLLPGRYEQYFGPGTRLTVT.

Concerning this clonotype itself: One junction end does not reproduce the germline sequence, and a read error may be involved. The chain links TRBV29-1 to TRBJ2-1, with 9 bases that match TRBD2. This CDR3 comprises 10 residues. CDR1 and CDR2 from the germline V gene are SQVTM and ANQGSEA. DNA of the CDR3: TGCAGCGCGGGACTAGCCGAGCAGTTATTC. This encodes CSAGLAEQLF.

This clonotype came up once. Since no conserved phenylalanine or tryptophan closes the CDR3, a read error is the likely cause. CDR3 bases: TGTGCCAGCAGCTTCGGGACAGTGAACAGTGAAGCTTTCTCT. Its protein product is CASSFGTVNSEAFS. The chain has TRBV11-3 and TRBJ1-1; 7 bases agree with TRBD1. The length of the CDR3 is 14 residues. Germline CDR1 is SGHNT and CDR2 is YENEEA.

As to this clonotype: One end of the junction does not line up with germline, which may come from a read error. V gene TRBV28 combines with J gene TRBJ1-4, with unresolved D. Germline V gene lookup returns CDR1 MDHEN and CDR2 SYDVKM. CDR3 length equals 15 residues. This CDR3 is CASRDQKRANEELFF. In DNA, the CDR3 is TGTGCCAGCCGTGACCAAAAGCGCGCTAATGAAGAACTGTTTTTT.

This clonotype was seen once. A much larger clone differs from this one at a single base, so this may be a read error. The chain combines TRBV10-3 with TRBJ2-7; 11 positions agree with TRBD2. CDR3 size: 16 residues. Germline V gene lookup returns CDR1 ENHRY and CDR2 SYGVKD. The CDR3 coding sequence is TGTGCCATCAGTGATCCTGGGACTAGCGGAAACTACGAGCAGCACTTC. Protein sequence: CAISDPGTSGNYEQHF.

This clonotype has only one observation. A read error may produce the germline difference seen at one junction end. In DNA form, the CDR3 reads TGCGTCAGCAGCCCCAGCCTAGCGGGAGGGCCTAGCACAGATACGCAGTATTTT. It is translated as CVSSPSLAGGPSTDTQYF. The chain recombines TRBV11-2 with TRBJ2-3; TRBD2 aligns across 12 bases. CDR1 is SGHAT, CDR2 FQNNGV, per germline. The CDR3 loop spans 18 amino acids. Variable domain in full (rest from reference TRBV11-2 and TRBJ2-3): EAGVAQSPRYKIIEKRQSVAFWCNPISGHATLYWYQQILGQGPKLLIQFQNNGVVDDSQLPKDRFSAERLKGVDSTLKIQPAKLEDSAVYLCVSSPSLAGGPSTDTQYFGPGTRLTVL.

The chain links TRBV11-2 to TRBJ2-1, with 10 nucleotides matching TRBD2. The germline CDR1 and CDR2 sequences are SGHAT and FQNNGV. V lost 0 bases and J lost 6; bases outside the gene matches: 8. The CDR3 is 17 residues long. This CDR3 reads CASSLDVGLAACNEQFF. The CDR3 DNA sequence: TGTGCCAGCAGCTTAGATGTTGGACTAGCGGCCTGCAATGAGCAGTTCTTC.

This clonotype has at least ten counts. The chain combines TRBV12-3 or TRBV12-4 with TRBJ1-3; 7 bases fit TRBD1. This CDR3 has 15 amino acids. V lost 1 base and J lost 4; bases outside the gene matches: 4. The CDR3 protein is CASSLDGTDGNTIYF. The CDR3 nucleotides are TGTGCCAGCAGTTTAGACGGGACAGACGGAAACACCATATATTTT.

The CDR3 here is CASSLGGQGGQPQHF. The CDR3 nucleotides are TGTGCCAGCAGCTTGGGGGGACAGGGCGGTCAGCCCCAGCATTTT. This chain joins TRBV5-4 and TRBJ1-5; 9 bases agree with TRBD1. CDR1 is SGHNT, CDR2 YYREEE, per germline (reference sequence). The trim removed 0 bases at V and 6 bases at J, leaving 4 bases unmatched. This CDR3 has 15 residues.

This clonotype appeared many times. This rearrangement joins TRBV11-1 to TRBJ2-7; 7 positions match TRBD1. Germline V gene data show CDR1 as SGHAT and CDR2 as FQDESV (reference sequence). With 3 bases clipped from V and 4 bases from J, the junction kept 12 bases outside the gene matches. The CDR3 spans 16 residues. The CDR3 DNA sequence: TGTGCCAGCAGCTTCAGGCCCACAGGGGCCCTTTACGAGCAGTACTTC. It codes for CASSFRPTGALYEQYF.

The V call is TRBV11-2, the J call TRBJ2-1; TRBD2 might be the D (6 bases). The V end was cut by 1 base, the J end by 10 bases, with 20 bases between. CDR1 and CDR2 from the germline V gene are SGHAT and FQNNGV. CDR3 length equals 16 residues. CDR3 region: CASSLALGDSPKEQFF. In DNA, the CDR3 is TGTGCCAGCAGCTTAGCTCTTGGGGACTCCCCAAAGGAGCAGTTCTTC.

This clonotype was counted a few times. This may be a read error: a much more frequent sequence differs by one nucleotide. The rearrangement uses TRBV12-3 or TRBV12-4 and TRBJ2-7; 9 nucleotides align to TRBD2. V was pared by 6 bases and J by 5 bases, with 8 bases of the junction left unmatched. The CDR3 consists of 14 residues. CDR3 nucleotide sequence: TGTGCCAGCAGGATGGCGGGAGGGAGCAACGAGCAGTACTTC. It codes for CASRMAGGSNEQYF.

As to this clonotype: At one boundary the junction diverges from the germline segment, which might be a read error. The chain carries TRBV11-3 and TRBJ1-1; 10 nucleotides match TRBD1. This CDR3 contains 17 residues. Germline V gene sequence: CDR1 SGHNT, CDR2 YENEEA. CDR3 residues: CPSSPGQGSALNTEAFF. The DNA of the CDR3 is TGTCCCAGCAGCCCGGGACAGGGGTCCGCTTTGAACACTGAAGCATTCTTT.

This clonotype was picked up many times. The V and J genes are TRBV6-6 and TRBJ1-1; TRBD1 matches at 7 bases. Looked up from germline, CDR1 is MNHNY and CDR2 is SVGAGI (reference sequence). J lost 1 base, V lost 4 bases, and 6 bases had no gene match. There are 15 residues in the CDR3. CDR3 residues: CASSSPTGRNTEAFF. CDR3 DNA sequence: TGTGCCAGCAGTTCCCCGACAGGGAGGAACACTGAAGCTTTCTTT.

Concerning this clonotype itself: A read error is possible here, since a much larger clone lies one base away. The chain recombines TRBV4-1 with TRBJ2-3; 9 bases line up with TRBD1. The germline gives CDR1 MGHRA, CDR2 YSYEKL. The CDR3 covers 15 residues. CDR3 nucleotide sequence: TGCGTCAGCAGCCAAGTGGGGACAGGGTCAGATACGCAGTATTTT. This codes for CVSSQVGTGSDTQYF.